These 18 T cell receptor delta chains were all obtained from the same sample, sequenced in a study of γδ T cells in repeated Plasmodium falciparum infection. TCRdb re-called the multiplex PCR reads using CATT. The data show 50,000 to 55,000 delta-chain clones, roughly 2% seen once. Gammadelta T cells were flow-sorted from PBMC into Vgamma9/Vdelta2+ and Vdelta2-negative populations for bulk analysis. Sequencing used gamma-delta T cells from blood. The receptors here all came from a pool of human donors (malaria-infected and uninfected, not separated).

Comment on this clone: The TCRdb protein comes from a much larger clone and disagrees with this DNA's translation at residue 14, likely due to a read error; the protein given here is derived from the DNA. The rearrangement uses TRDV1 and TRDJ1, with 10 bases identical to TRDD3. The J gene, not given by TCRdb, was assigned here from a germline match of the nucleotide sequence. The junction had 30 bases not matched to a gene; V was cut back by 4 bases and J by 1 base. The germline CDR1 and CDR2 sequences are TSWWSYY and QGS. This CDR3 region has 24 residues. As DNA, the CDR3 is TGTGCTCTTGGGGCAAAAGGAGGCCTTCCTATCACGTTCCGGGGGATACGGGGCACCGATAAACTCATCTTT. Translated, it gives CALGAKGGLPITFRGIRGTDKLIF.

This clone came up a few times. TCRdb's protein for this DNA is that of a much larger clone and differs from the translation at residue 4, likely a read error; the protein shown is the DNA translation. This chain links TRDV2 with TRDJ1; 11 bases align to TRDD3. TCRdb leaves out the J gene; it was filled in here by matching the DNA to germline. CDR1 is GEAIGNYY, CDR2 EKD, per germline. The CDR3 extends over 17 amino acids. The CDR3 spells CACVTLPLGDTTDKLIF. The DNA of the CDR3 is TGTGCCTGTGTCACCCTCCCGCTGGGGGATACCACCGATAAACTCATCTTT.

This clone showed up many times. A read error is the likely source, as a far larger clone sits one nucleotide away. This sample also contains other DNA sequences that code for the same CDR3. This chain joins TRDV1 and TRDJ3; the match to TRDD3 covers 10 bases. The J gene, missing from TCRdb, was assigned here through DNA to germline matching. The CDR3 runs to 27 residues. The V gene's germline CDR1 is TSWWSYY and CDR2 QGS. CDR3 loop: CALGETGPKLTSHRGIRGPWDTRQMFF. Here the CDR3 DNA reads TGTGCTCTCGGGGAAACTGGGCCCAAACTCACATCCCATCGGGGGATACGCGGTCCCTGGGACACCCGACAGATGTTTTTC.

The table lists this clone with many counts. The same CDR3 arises from other DNA sequences in this sample as well. V gene TRDV2 combines with J gene TRDJ1, with 7 bases identical to TRDD3. Because TCRdb records no J gene, it was assigned here through a match of the DNA to germline. In germline, CDR1 is GEAIGNYY, CDR2 EKD. The junction had 17 bases not matched to a gene; V was cut back by 4 bases and J by 10 bases. The CDR3 has 15 amino acids. The CDR3 loop reads CACEQLGTQPEGLIF. CDR3 nucleotide sequence: TGTGCCTGTGAGCAACTGGGGACCCAACCCGAGGGACTCATCTTT.

Ten or more counts support this clone. The chain combines TRDV1 with TRDJ1, with 10 bases fitting TRDD3. Trimming cost V 0 bases and J 3 bases; bases outside gene matches: 10. The germline V gene encodes CDR1 TSWWSYY and CDR2 QGS. The CDR3 runs 18 residues. CDR3 sequence reads: CALGELGGGYVSSDKLIF. CDR3 coding DNA: TGTGCTCTTGGGGAACTAGGCGGGGGATACGTCTCATCCGATAAACTCATCTTT.

With regard to this clone: A read error likely explains why the TCRdb protein, taken from a much larger clone, differs from this DNA's translation at residue 3; the protein shown is translated from the DNA. The V gene is TRDV2, the J gene TRDJ1, with TRDD3 matching 11 bases. Matching the DNA to germline supplied the J gene, which TCRdb does not give. CDR3 size: 17 residues. The germline gives CDR1 GEAIGNYY, CDR2 EKD. Here the CDR3 DNA reads TGTGCCCGTGATATACTGGGGGATAACCGATACACCGATAAACTCATCTTT. This codes for CARDILGDNRYTDKLIF.

The chain has TRDV2 and TRDJ1; 10 positions agree with TRDD3. The J gene, left out of TCRdb, was set here by checking the DNA against germline. Germline V gene lookup returns CDR1 GEAIGNYY and CDR2 EKD. V was clipped by 3 bases and J by 2 bases; unmatched bases: 5. CDR3 size: 15 residues. CDR3 amino acids: CACDPVLGDTDKLIF. As DNA, the CDR3 is TGTGCCTGTGACCCGGTACTGGGGGATACCGATAAACTCATCTTT.

This clone was picked up many times. Other nucleotide sequences in the sample specify the same CDR3. The chain employs TRDV1 and TRDJ1, with 10 bases that match TRDD3. Germline CDR1 and CDR2: TSWWSYY and QGS. CDR3 length equals 20 residues. V was pared by 0 bases and J by 3 bases, with 16 bases of the junction left unmatched. CDR3 amino acids: CALGELVFWNYWGIPDKLIF. The CDR3, as DNA: TGTGCTCTTGGGGAACTAGTCTTCTGGAACTACTGGGGGATCCCCGATAAACTCATCTTT.

This clone has ten or more counts. A far more abundant clone sits one base away, making this likely a read error. Distinct nucleotide sequences in the sample also encode this CDR3. The chain employs TRDV1 and TRDJ1, with 7 bases aligning to TRDD3. This CDR3 has 20 residues. Germline CDR1 TSWWSYY, CDR2 QGS. The CDR3 region has the DNA TGTGCTCTTGGGGAATCGGCCTACCTTATACTGGGGATCTACACCGACAAACTCATCTTT. It yields the protein CALGESAYLILGIYTDKLIF.

This clone was seen ten or more times. A far bigger clonotype differs at one base, so this is likely a read error. The sample holds other DNA sequences that translate to the same CDR3. The rearrangement joins TRDV2 to TRDJ1; D call uncertain. Germline V gives CDR1 GEAIGNYY, CDR2 EKD. The CDR3 is 16 residues long. The CDR3 DNA follows: TGTGCCTGTGACACCTCGGATCGTCGGACAACCGATAAACTCATCTTC. The encoded protein is CACDTSDRRTTDKLIF.

This clone was seen ten or more times. A much larger clone lies one base from this, so it may be a read error. The same CDR3 can be traced to other DNA sequences in this sample. This chain joins TRDV1 and TRDJ4; 13 bases agree with TRDD3. This CDR3 has 24 residues. Trimming cost V 0 bases and J 2 bases; bases outside gene matches: 27. Germline values: CDR1 TSWWSYY, CDR2 QGS. The CDR3 region has the DNA TGTGCTCTTGGGGAACTAACTTTTCCGCTTCCTACGGGTCCTACTGGGGGATACGCAAGACCCCTGATCTTT. It codes for CALGELTFPLPTGPTGGYARPLIF.

This clone was recorded many times. One base separates it from a far larger clone, so it is likely a read error. The same CDR3 arises from other DNA sequences in this sample as well. The chain carries TRDV1 and TRDJ1, with 9 bases matching TRDD3. The CDR3 has 15 amino acids. Germline CDR1 and CDR2: TSWWSYY and QGS. The CDR3 here is CALGEVLGDTDKLIF. The CDR3 bases are TGTGCTCTTGGGGAGGTACTGGGGGACACGGATAAACTCATCTTT.

In its sample, this clone was seen a few times. The TCRdb protein comes from a much larger clone and disagrees with this DNA's translation at residue 15, likely due to a read error; the protein given here is derived from the DNA. The rearrangement joins TRDV1 to TRDJ1; D might be TRDD2 (6 bases). TCRdb does not report a J gene; here it was assigned by matching the DNA to germline references. Germline V gives CDR1 TSWWSYY, CDR2 QGS. Trimming shortened V by 2 bases and J by 5 bases, and 33 bases separated the two germline ends. This CDR3 region has 21 residues. The CDR3 sequence: CALGEKVPYFLLGPLGDKLIF. CDR3 DNA sequence: TGTGCTCTTGGGGAAAAAGTCCCCTACTTCCTTCTTGGACCCTTGGGGGATAAACTCATCTTT.

This clone was observed many times. TCRdb shows a much larger clone's protein in place of this DNA's translation, and the two differ at residue 4, likely through a read error; the protein shown is translated from the DNA. The chain has TRDV2 and TRDJ1; D ambiguous. Assignment of the J gene here rests on matching the DNA to germline, because TCRdb gives none. CDR3 size: 15 residues. Germline-derived CDR1 and CDR2 are GEAIGNYY and EKD. The CDR3 protein is CACGTKGLNTDKLIF. The CDR3 coding sequence is TGTGCCTGTGGCACCAAGGGGTTAAACACCGATAAACTCATCTTT.

This clone was observed a few times. TCRdb assigns this DNA the protein of a much larger clone, which departs from its translation at residue 9; this likely reflects a read error, and the protein shown comes from translating the DNA. V and J are TRDV2 and TRDJ1; possible D gene TRDD3, 6 bases. The J gene was missing in TCRdb and was found by matching the end of the DNA to germline. The V end was cut by 3 bases, the J end by 4 bases, with 17 bases between. The CDR3 runs to 15 residues. Per the germline V gene, CDR1 is GEAIGNYY and CDR2 is EKD. The CDR3 DNA is TGTGCCTGTGACCCCCTGGGGAGCGAACGCGATAAACTCATCTTT. Translated: CACDPLGSERDKLIF.

This clone has only a few counts. This likely came from a read error, as a far larger clone is one base away. The same CDR3 also results from other DNA sequences found in this sample. The chain recombines TRAV36/DV7 with TRDJ2; 8 bases match TRDD3. V lost 4 bases, J lost 2 bases, and 7 bases stayed unmatched. This CDR3 has 15 amino acids. CDR1 and CDR2 (germline): VTNFRS, LTSSGIE (reference sequence). Here the CDR3 reads CAVCWGTTLTAQLFF. Written as DNA, the CDR3 is TGTGCTGTGTGCTGGGGGACGACGTTGACAGCACAACTCTTCTTT.

This clone was observed a handful of times. For this DNA, TCRdb reports the protein of a much larger clone, which diverges at residue 9, most likely from a read error; the protein presented here is translated directly from the DNA. The chain couples TRDV1 to TRDJ1; D gene uncertain. The J gene, left out of TCRdb, was set here by checking the DNA against germline. The germline CDR1 and CDR2 sequences are TSWWSYY and QGS. Trimming took off 0 bases at V and 1 base at J, with 30 bases between the two ends. The CDR3 length is 22 residues. CDR3 in DNA: TGTGCTCTTGGGGAACTCTTCTATAGCAGCCACTGCCCTTTTGAACCCACCGATAAACTCATCTTT. Translation gives CALGELFYSSHCPFEPTDKLIF.

This clone was counted many times. A far larger clone is off by one base, so a read error is likely. At the DNA level, this CDR3 is encoded by other sequences in the same sample as well. V usage is TRDV2 and J usage is TRDJ1; no clear D gene. No J gene was available from TCRdb, and it was assigned here by a germline match of the DNA. V dropped 0 bases and J dropped 4 bases, with 8 bases sitting between them. This CDR3 comprises 13 residues. The germline gives CDR1 GEAIGNYY, CDR2 EKD. The CDR3 reads CACDTVRGDKLIF. The CDR3 DNA sequence: TGTGCCTGTGACACCGTGCGCGGCGATAAACTCATCTTT.